This T cell receptor (beta chain) was captured by sequencing in a study of shared clonotypes between healthy human individuals. Study summary: Donors, aged 18 to 49, were a couple of women and a few men.

Measured with immunoSEQ multiplex PCR; TCRdb has only the in-frame clones, and not every one. The profile covers about 2,100,000 clones, with more than 85% appearing a single time and around 1.7% taken by the ten largest. Terminally differentiated effector memory CD45RA+ cells were left out of the naive CD8 fraction, which was CD45RO-negative and positively selected for CCR7. Germline V gene sequence: CDR1 SEHNR, CDR2 FQNEAQ (reference sequence). Deletions cut 8 bases from V and 5 bases from J, with 25 bases between. The length of the CDR3 is 16 residues. This sequence joins TRBV7-9 and TRBJ2-7; D may be TRBD1 (6 bases). The receptor comes from a man aged 18 to 30 in good health. Some clones in this sample may be carry-over from other donors' samples. Material for sequencing was naive CD8+ T cells from PBMCs. CDR3 protein: CASQAWGLDISHEQYF. The CDR3 DNA sequence: TGTGCCAGCCAGGCATGGGGGCTAGATATATCCCACGAGCAGTACTTC.